This TCR beta chain was recorded in a study of shared clonotypes between healthy human individuals. Germline V gene data show CDR1 as SNHLY and CDR2 as FYNNEI. CDR3 length: 16 residues. V was shortened by 2 bases and J by 6 bases, with 17 bases between the two germline ends. TCRdb keeps only in-frame clones here, not all; method: immunoSEQ multiplex PCR. The sample holds some 2,500,000 clones, around 92% seen once. The receptor was derived from a man between 18 and 29 years old in good health. Some clones in this sample may be carry-over from other donors' samples. The rearrangement links TRBV2 to TRBJ2-4; possibly TRBD2 for D (6 bases). Sequencing was carried out using naive CD4+ T cells from PBMCs. Specified subset: CD45RA+ positively selected. CDR3: CASSEKAGWRGNIQYF. The DNA for the CDR3 is TGTGCCAGCAGTGAAAAGGCGGGGTGGAGGGGAAACATTCAGTACTTC.